What follows describes a single T cell receptor (beta chain). This specimen belongs to a study of T cells in Graves' hyperthyroidism and ophthalmopathy. The V gene lost 6 bases and the J gene lost 0 bases, with 18 bases spanning the gap. There are 18 residues in the CDR3. Germline V CDR1 and CDR2: MDHEN, SYDVKM. The CDR3 regions of TCR beta were amplified from RNA transcripts. Using the HTBI primer set, a first-round RT-PCR was run on the TCR CDR3. TCRdb re-derived calls from the multiplex PCR reads in MiXCR, one entry per CDR3 protein. The table includes 500,000 to 600,000 distinct CDR3 sequences, around 20% detected once.

The V and J genes are TRBV28 and TRBJ2-6; D is perhaps TRBD2 (6 bases). The sequence derives from a man aged 40-49 years with Graves' ophthalmopathy. The sequenced sample consisted of blood. CDR3 loop: CASSTAGQANSGANVLTF. Here the CDR3 DNA reads TGTGCCAGCAGCACTGCGGGGCAGGCGAACTCTGGGGCCAACGTCCTGACTTTC. Drawing the rest from reference TRBV28 and TRBJ2-6, the complete variable domain is DVKVTQSSRYLVKRTGEKVFLECVQDMDHENMFWYRQDPGLGLRLIYFSYDVKMKEKGDIPEGYSVSREKKERFSLILESASTNQTSMYLCASSTAGQANSGANVLTFGAGSRLTVL.